The TCR beta chain described here comes from a study of shared clonotypes between healthy human individuals. The wider study: A donor's plate count was three for CD4 naive and three for CD4 memory; CD8 naive had two and CD8 memory one.

The deep-level immunoSEQ assay was used. Sequencing used immunoSEQ multiplex PCR; TCRdb keeps in-frame clones, though not all of them. This sample has some 2.1 million clones; roughly 95% occur once, and the top ten carry approximately 0.13%. About this clone: The antigen is unknown.

This CDR3 contains 18 residues. Looked up from germline, CDR1 is SGHVS and CDR2 is FQNEAQ. The J segment lost 4 bases and the V segment lost 7 bases, leaving 19 bases of the junction unmatched. The study, taken as a whole, reports: Larger estimated richness was generally recorded for naive subsets relative to memory subsets. It was observed that 5% to 6% of naive CD4 clonotypes were shared across several donors.

Sequenced: naive CD4+ T cells sorted from blood. Subset noted: CD45RA+ positively selected. This TCR came from a man in his late teens or twenties in good health. The genes are TRBV7-8 and TRBJ2-1; 7 bases line up with TRBD1. Written as DNA, the CDR3 is TGTGCCAGCACCCTTACAGGGGCTCACGCAGTTTTGTACAATGAGCAGTTCTTC. Translation gives CASTLTGAHAVLYNEQFF.